The present T cell receptor beta chain was sequenced within a study of T cell responses to AZD1222 COVID-19 vaccine (dated by TCRdb to the early 2020s). Regarding the research as a whole: AZD1222 recipients whose second dose came at about 4 weeks and those whose second dose came at about 12 weeks were combined into one group, since spike-specific TCR depth and breadth did not differ between the two schedules. TCR sequencing covered 230 or so trial participants: 200 to 220 given two doses of AZD1222 and 26 given two doses of MenACWY control vaccine. Trial participants were enrolled into age subgroups of 18-55, 56-69 and 70-plus years, which contained 148, 28 and 57 TCR-sequenced participants, respectively.

Results and caveats for the whole study, not just this receptor: Participants were mostly white British, with more females than males. The authors suggested clonal diversity may have been underestimated. The vaccine-associated CD4 TCRs covered the entire spike protein, and the dominant responses fell in regions 160-218 and 743-854. Because no day 14 peak-response samples were available, repertoires were characterized only after the peak T cell response. Nearly half of unique spike-specific TCRs reportedly recognized epitopes outside regions mutated in the B.1.351 and B.1.1.7 variants. After two AZD1222 doses, both the breadth and the depth of spike-specific TCRs were significantly higher than at day 0 and than in MenACWY recipients. The 56-69-year group was small, and its depth increase did not reach significance, likely because of low power. Conclusions about previously exposed vaccinees are limited because only a handful of AZD1222 recipients were SARS-CoV-2 seropositive at baseline.

About this clone itself: Its antigen target is currently unknown. Base qualities were left out, and no much larger clone turns up one base away.

The CDR3 regions of human TCRbeta chains were analyzed by immunosequencing. For the original study's pipeline: Repertoire TCRs were checked for matches against a reference library of SARS-CoV-2-specific TCRs that had been generated using the MIRA antigen-specificity platform. Breadth was defined as the fraction of unique TCRs that were SARS-CoV-2-associated. Depth was defined as the fraction of total T cells that were SARS-CoV-2-associated. Using the MIRA data, each spike-specific TCR was mapped to the spike region that the TCR reacts to and placed in a CD4 or CD8 class. Log10-transformed breadth and depth values were compared by one-way ANOVA with Sidak's multiple comparisons tests. Drawn from immuneACCESS, this table holds only the in-frame rearrangements with V and J called that TCRdb kept. Clones are partly lost; checked studies trace under half to an unresolved V gene and leave the rest unexplained. D and trimming were read from the DNA, whereas the V and J calls and clone size are those reported in that table. Across this sample there are over 100,000 clones, with over 80% seen only once. The ten largest clones take up 7.5% of the sample.

From a lookup of the germline V gene (reference sequence), CDR1 and CDR2 are MNHNY and SVGAGI. The CDR3 contains 11 residues, cysteine and phenylalanine counted. Only the CDR3 region is kept as DNA, spanning 33 bases read in frame from base 1. V loses 5 bases of germline sequence and J loses 11 bases, and the interval between the two ends is 12 bases. Read against the paper, the sample's time point label means: baseline before first vaccination. Vaccinee samples were obtained from the UK trials COV001 and COV002, which included a single-blind randomized controlled phase 2/3 trial of AZD1222 (ChAdOx1 nCoV-19) in healthy adults. For TCRbeta chain sequencing, PBMC samples were collected from trial participants at day 0 and at day 28 after the second dose.

Recombination connected TRBV6-6 to TRBJ1-1; confidence is insufficient to name the D gene. The sample here was peripheral blood, taken on day 0 of AZD1222 vaccination. This clonotype was obtained from an adult in good health. The base sequence is TGTGCCAGCAGTCCGGACTCTCCGGCTTTCTTT. Translated, this is CASSPDSPAFF.